Listed below are T cell receptor beta chains from one sample, sequenced in a study of shared clonotypes between healthy human individuals. The assay was immunoSEQ multiplex PCR, and TCRdb's table has in-frame clones only and misses some. The table includes about 550,000 clones, roughly 96% detected once. The source material was naive CD8+ T cells sorted from blood. All receptors come from a woman in her twenties or thirties in good health. CDR3s include the opening cysteine and the closing phenylalanine or tryptophan. The order of the fields is V gene, D gene, J gene, CDR3 protein, CDR3 DNA. D genes are given only for firm matches.

v_call: TRBV27
d_call: TRBD2
j_call: TRBJ2-7
cdr3_aa: CASSSGRGLERETGEQYF
cdr3_nt: TGTGCCAGCAGTTCCGGTCGGGGTCTGGAGCGGGAGACGGGTGAGCAGTACTTC

v_call: TRBV5-4
d_call: NA
j_call: TRBJ2-7
cdr3_aa: CASSLVPGAGRYEQYF
cdr3_nt: TGTGCCAGCAGCTTGGTACCTGGGGCAGGGCGATACGAGCAGTACTTC

v_call: TRBV14
d_call: TRBD2
j_call: TRBJ2-1
cdr3_aa: CASSQVSGTSVNEQFF
cdr3_nt: TGTGCCAGCAGCCAAGTTTCCGGGACTAGCGTCAATGAGCAGTTCTTC

v_call: TRBV19
d_call: TRBD1
j_call: TRBJ1-1
cdr3_aa: CASSMESPGGENTEAFF
cdr3_nt: TGTGCCAGTAGTATGGAGAGTCCAGGGGGAGAGAACACTGAAGCTTTCTTT

v_call: TRBV4-1
d_call: NA
j_call: TRBJ2-3
cdr3_aa: CASSQGGWQGGSTDTQYF
cdr3_nt: TGCGCCAGCAGCCAAGGCGGCTGGCAGGGGGGGAGCACAGATACGCAGTATTTT

v_call: TRBV5-1
d_call: NA
j_call: TRBJ2-2
cdr3_aa: CASSVRAGELFF
cdr3_nt: TGCGCCAGCAGCGTTAGGGCCGGGGAGCTGTTTTTT

v_call: TRBV19
d_call: NA
j_call: TRBJ2-2
cdr3_aa: CASSTKAGELFF
cdr3_nt: TGTGCCAGTAGTACGAAGGCCGGGGAGCTGTTTTTT

v_call: TRBV9
d_call: NA
j_call: TRBJ2-7
cdr3_aa: CASSVGGSPYEQYF
cdr3_nt: TGTGCCAGCAGCGTTGGAGGGAGTCCCTACGAGCAGTACTTC

v_call: TRBV5-1
d_call: NA
j_call: TRBJ2-2
cdr3_aa: CASRGTGLAGAPTNTGELFF
cdr3_nt: TGCGCCAGCAGAGGGACAGGTTTAGCGGGAGCCCCTACGAACACCGGGGAGCTGTTTTTT

v_call: TRBV5-1
d_call: NA
j_call: TRBJ1-2
cdr3_aa: CASSLQGSDGYTF
cdr3_nt: TGCGCCAGCAGCTTGCAGGGCTCGGATGGCTACACCTTC

v_call: TRBV15
d_call: NA
j_call: TRBJ2-6
cdr3_aa: CATSRDLGANVLTF
cdr3_nt: TGTGCCACCAGCAGAGATCTTGGGGCCAACGTCCTGACTTTC

v_call: TRBV5-6
d_call: TRBD1
j_call: TRBJ1-1
cdr3_aa: CASSFEGALPEAFF
cdr3_nt: TGTGCCAGCAGCTTCGAGGGGGCGCTCCCTGAAGCTTTCTTT

v_call: TRBV19
d_call: NA
j_call: TRBJ1-5
cdr3_aa: CASSIWGGNQPQHF
cdr3_nt: TGTGCCAGTAGTATTTGGGGCGGCAATCAGCCCCAGCATTTT